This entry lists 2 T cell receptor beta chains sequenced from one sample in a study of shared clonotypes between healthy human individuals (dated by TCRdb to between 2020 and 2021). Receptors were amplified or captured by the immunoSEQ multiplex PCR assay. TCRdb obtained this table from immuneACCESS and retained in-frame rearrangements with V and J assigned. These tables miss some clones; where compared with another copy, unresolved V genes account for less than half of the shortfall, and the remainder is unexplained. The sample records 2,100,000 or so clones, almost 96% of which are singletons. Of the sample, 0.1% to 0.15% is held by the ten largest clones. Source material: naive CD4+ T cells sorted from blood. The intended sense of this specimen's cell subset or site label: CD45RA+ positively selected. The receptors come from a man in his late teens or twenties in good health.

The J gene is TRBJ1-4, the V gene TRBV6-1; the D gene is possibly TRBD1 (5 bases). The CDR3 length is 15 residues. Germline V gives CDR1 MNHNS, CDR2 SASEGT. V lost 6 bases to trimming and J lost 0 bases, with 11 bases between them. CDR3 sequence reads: CASRRGTATNEKLFF. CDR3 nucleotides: TGTGCCAGCAGGAGAGGGACGGCAACTAATGAAAAACTGTTTTTT.

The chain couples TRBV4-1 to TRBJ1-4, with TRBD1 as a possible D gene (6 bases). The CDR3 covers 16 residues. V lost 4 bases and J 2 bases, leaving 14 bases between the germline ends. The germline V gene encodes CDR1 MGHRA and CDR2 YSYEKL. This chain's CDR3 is CASSPGRGFTNEKLFF. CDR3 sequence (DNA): TGCGCCAGCAGCCCAGGGAGGGGGTTCACTAATGAAAAACTGTTTTTT.